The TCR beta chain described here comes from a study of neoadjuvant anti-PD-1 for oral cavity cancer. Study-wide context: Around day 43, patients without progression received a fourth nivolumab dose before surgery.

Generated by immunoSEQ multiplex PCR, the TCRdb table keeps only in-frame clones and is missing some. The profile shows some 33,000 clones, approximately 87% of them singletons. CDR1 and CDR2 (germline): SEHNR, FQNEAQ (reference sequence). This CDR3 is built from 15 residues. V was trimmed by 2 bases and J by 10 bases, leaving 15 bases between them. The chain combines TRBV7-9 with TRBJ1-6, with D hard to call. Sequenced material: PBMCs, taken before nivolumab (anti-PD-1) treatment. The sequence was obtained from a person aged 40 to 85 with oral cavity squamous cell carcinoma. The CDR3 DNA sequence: TGTGCCAGCAGCTTAAGCGCCCTGCCCGTCTCACCCCTCCACTTT. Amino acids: CASSLSALPVSPLHF.